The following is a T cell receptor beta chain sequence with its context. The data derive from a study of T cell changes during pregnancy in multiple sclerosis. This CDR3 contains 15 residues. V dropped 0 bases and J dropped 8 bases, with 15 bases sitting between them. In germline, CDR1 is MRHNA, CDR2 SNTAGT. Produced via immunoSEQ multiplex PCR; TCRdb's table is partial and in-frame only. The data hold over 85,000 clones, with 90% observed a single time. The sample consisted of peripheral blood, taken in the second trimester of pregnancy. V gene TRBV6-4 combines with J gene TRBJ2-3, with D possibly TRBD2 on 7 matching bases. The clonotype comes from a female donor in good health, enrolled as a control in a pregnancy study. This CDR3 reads CASSDSGGGAGTQYF. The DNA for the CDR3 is TGTGCCAGCAGTGACTCAGGTGGGGGGGCCGGTACGCAGTATTTT.